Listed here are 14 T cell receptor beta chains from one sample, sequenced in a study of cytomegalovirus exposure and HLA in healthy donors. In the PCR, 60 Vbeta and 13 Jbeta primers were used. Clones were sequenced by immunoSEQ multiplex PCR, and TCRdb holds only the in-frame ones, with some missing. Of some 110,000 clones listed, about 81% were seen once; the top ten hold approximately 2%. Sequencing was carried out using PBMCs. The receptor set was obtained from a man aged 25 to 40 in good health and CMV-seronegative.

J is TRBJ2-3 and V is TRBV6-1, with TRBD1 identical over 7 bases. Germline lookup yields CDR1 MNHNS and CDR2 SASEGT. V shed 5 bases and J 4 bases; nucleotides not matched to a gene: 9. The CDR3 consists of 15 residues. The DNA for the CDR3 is TGTGCCAGCAGTACTACATGGCAGGGGGCAGATACGCAGTATTTT. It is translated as CASSTTWQGADTQYF.

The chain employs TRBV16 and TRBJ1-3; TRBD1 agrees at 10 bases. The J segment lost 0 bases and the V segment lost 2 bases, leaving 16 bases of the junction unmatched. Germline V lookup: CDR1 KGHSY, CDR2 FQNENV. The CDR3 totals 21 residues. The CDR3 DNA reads TGTGCCAGCAGCCAACCTCCCTACGGGACAGGGGTAGCCAACTCTGGAAACACCATATATTTT. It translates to CASSQPPYGTGVANSGNTIYF.

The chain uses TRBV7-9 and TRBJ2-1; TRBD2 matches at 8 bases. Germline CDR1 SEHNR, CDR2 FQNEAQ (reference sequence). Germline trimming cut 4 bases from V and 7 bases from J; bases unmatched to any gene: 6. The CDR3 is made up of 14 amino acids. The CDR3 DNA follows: TGTGCCAGCAGCTCCCCGGGAGGGGCAAATGAGCAGTTCTTC. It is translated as CASSSPGGANEQFF.

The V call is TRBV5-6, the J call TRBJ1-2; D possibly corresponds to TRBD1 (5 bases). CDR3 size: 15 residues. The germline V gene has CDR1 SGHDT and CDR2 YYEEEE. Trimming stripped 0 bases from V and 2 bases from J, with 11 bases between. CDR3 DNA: TGTGCCAGCAGCTTGGTTCAGGGTTCAAACTATGGCTACACCTTC. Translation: CASSLVQGSNYGYTF. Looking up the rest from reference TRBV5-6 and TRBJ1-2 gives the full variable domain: DAGVTQSPTHLIKTRGQQVTLRCSPKSGHDTVSWYQQALGQGPQFIFQYYEEEERQRGNFPDRFSGHQFPNYSSELNVNALLLGDSALYLCASSLVQGSNYGYTFGSGTRLTVV.

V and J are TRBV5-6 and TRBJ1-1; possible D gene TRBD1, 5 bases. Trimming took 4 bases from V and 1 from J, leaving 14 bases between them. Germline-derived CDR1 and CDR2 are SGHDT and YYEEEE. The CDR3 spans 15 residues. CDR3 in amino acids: CASSLPAGTNTEAFF. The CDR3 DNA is TGTGCCAGCAGCCTTCCTGCGGGGACGAACACTGAAGCTTTCTTT.

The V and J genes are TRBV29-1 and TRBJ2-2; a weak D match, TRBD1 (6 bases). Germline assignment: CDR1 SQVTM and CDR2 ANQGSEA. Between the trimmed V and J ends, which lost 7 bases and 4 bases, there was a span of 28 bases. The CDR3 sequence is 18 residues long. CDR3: CSASDGGRGTSATGELFF. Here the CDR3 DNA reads TGCAGCGCTTCGGATGGGGGCAGGGGAACTTCGGCCACCGGGGAGCTGTTTTTT.

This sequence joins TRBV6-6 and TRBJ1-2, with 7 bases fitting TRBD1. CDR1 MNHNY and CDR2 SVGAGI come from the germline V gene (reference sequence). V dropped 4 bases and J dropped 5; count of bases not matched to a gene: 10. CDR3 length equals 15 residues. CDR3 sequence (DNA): TGTGCCAGCAGTTCCCTGGGACAGACGACTTATGGCTACACCTTC. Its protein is CASSSLGQTTYGYTF.

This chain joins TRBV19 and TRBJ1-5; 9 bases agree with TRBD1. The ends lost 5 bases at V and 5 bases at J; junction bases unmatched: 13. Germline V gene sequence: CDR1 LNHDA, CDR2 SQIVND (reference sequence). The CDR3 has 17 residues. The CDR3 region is CASSAGRTGAPDQPQHF. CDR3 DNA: TGTGCCAGTAGTGCGGGACGGACAGGGGCCCCGGATCAGCCCCAGCATTTT.

Written as DNA, the CDR3 is TGTGCCAGCAGCGTGGAGACTAACGGGGAGCTGTTTTTT. Its protein product is CASSVETNGELFF. The chain is built from TRBV9 and TRBJ2-2; possible D gene TRBD2, 5 bases. V was pared by 2 bases and J by 7 bases, with 9 bases between. This CDR3 is 13 amino acids long. CDR1 is SGDLS and CDR2 is YYNGEE in the germline V gene.

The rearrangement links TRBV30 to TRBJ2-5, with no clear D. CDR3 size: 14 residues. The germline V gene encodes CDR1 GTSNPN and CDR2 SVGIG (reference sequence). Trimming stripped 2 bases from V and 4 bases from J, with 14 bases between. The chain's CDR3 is CAWSTSRLVETQYF. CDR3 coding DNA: TGTGCCTGGAGTACCTCCCGGTTGGTAGAGACCCAGTACTTC. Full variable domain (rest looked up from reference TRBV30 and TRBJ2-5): SQTIHQWPATLVQPVGSPLSLECTVEGTSNPNLYWYRQAAGRGLQLLFYSVGIGQISSEVPQNLSASRPQDRQFILSSKKLLLSDSGFYLCAWSTSRLVETQYFGPGTRLLVL.

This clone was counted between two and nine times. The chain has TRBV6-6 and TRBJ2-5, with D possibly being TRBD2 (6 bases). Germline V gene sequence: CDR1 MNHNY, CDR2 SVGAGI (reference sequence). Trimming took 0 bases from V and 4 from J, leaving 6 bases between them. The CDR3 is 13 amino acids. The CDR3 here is CASSYSGGETQYF. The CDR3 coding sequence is TGTGCCAGCAGTTACTCGGGGGGAGAGACCCAGTACTTC.

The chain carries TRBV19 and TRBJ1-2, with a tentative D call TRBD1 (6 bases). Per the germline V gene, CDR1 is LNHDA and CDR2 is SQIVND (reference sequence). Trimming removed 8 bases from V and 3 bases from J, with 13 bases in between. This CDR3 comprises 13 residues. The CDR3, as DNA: TGTGCCAGTGGACAGAACGCCCACTATGGCTACACCTTC. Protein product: CASGQNAHYGYTF.

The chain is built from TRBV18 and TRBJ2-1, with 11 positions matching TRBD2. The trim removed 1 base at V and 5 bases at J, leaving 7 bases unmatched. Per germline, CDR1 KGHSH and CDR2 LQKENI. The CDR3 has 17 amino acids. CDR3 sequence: CASSPLPGTSGNNEQFF. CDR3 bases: TGTGCCAGCTCACCACTTCCCGGGACTAGCGGTAACAATGAGCAGTTCTTC.

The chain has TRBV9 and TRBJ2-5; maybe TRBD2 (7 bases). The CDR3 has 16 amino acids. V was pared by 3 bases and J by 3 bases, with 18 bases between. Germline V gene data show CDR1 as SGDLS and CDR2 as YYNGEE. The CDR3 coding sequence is TGTGCCAGCAGCGCGGGGGCATCTAGCGGCAAAGAGACCCAGTACTTC. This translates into CASSAGASSGKETQYF.